Included here is one T cell receptor (beta chain) sequence, with context. Its matching antigen is unknown. The data were obtained in a study of T-cell memory formation after mild COVID-19. The overall study: Clusters of TCRs were largely donor specific.

The 5'RACE method, run with constant-segment primers, produced TCR alpha and TCR beta cDNA libraries (carrying sample barcodes and UMIs). TCRdb recomputed calls from the 5' RACE reads with MiXCR, one row per CDR3 protein. The sample shows a few hundred thousand distinct CDR3 sequences, approximately 19% of them seen only once. Study-wide results and limits: Those CD4+ clones that contracted were mainly in CM and EM (CD8+ ones in EMRA).

The V end was cut by 0 bases, the J end by 7 bases, with 13 bases between. The V gene's germline CDR1 is DFQATT and CDR2 SNEGSKA (reference sequence). The CDR3 length is 14 residues. The chain combines TRBV20-1 with TRBJ1-5; D ambiguous. The specimen was PBMCs or a T cell subset sorted from them (not recorded which). This sequence was found in a man younger than 35 who had mild COVID-19 (a few samples of this study predate the infection). Cell type and time point are not known. Here the CDR3 DNA reads TGCAGTGCTAGAGATCGCCTTACGGCGCAGCCCCAGCATTTT. Protein sequence: CSARDRLTAQPQHF.